This T cell receptor (beta chain) appears in the sequencing data of a study of T-cell reconstitution after alpha-beta-depleted transplantation in children. Germline V gene sequence: CDR1 LGHNT, CDR2 FRNRAP. The V and J ends lost 6 bases and 1 base respectively, with 6 bases between them. The CDR3 has 12 residues. The authors prepared the TCRbeta library with unique molecular identifiers. TCRdb itself ran the PCR reads through MiXCR, one entry per CDR3 protein. The data hold roughly 790,000 distinct CDR3 sequences, with 15% to 20% observed a single time. In this sample, this clonotype turned up many times. Its antigen is unknown. Study conclusions and caveats: Reportedly, only several hundred clones from non-depleted graft cells drove alpha-beta T-cell counts at about two months.

V is TRBV12-5 and J is TRBJ1-1; D unclear. This TCR was sampled from a male patient younger than 18 who had a stem cell transplant for acute lymphoblastic leukemia, so the T cells may come from the graft donor. Sequenced material: PBMCs, mostly from graft donor cells, taken 360 days after TCRalphabeta/CD19-depleted stem cell transplant. The CDR3 region has the DNA TGTGCTAGTGGGGAAGGGAACACTGAAGCTTTCTTT. The encoded protein is CASGEGNTEAFF.